Included here is one T cell receptor beta chain sequence, with context. Its target is not known. The data were taken from a study of PD-L1 blockade in urothelial cancer. Study as a whole: Analyses were performed on blood at 3 weeks after treatment start (the second dose) and at 6 weeks. Median blood clonality was roughly 0.072, with 86,000 or so unique TCRs. Study-wide findings and caveats: At 3 weeks on treatment, tumor-associated clones expanded more with durable benefit.

TCRdb's copy holds only in-frame clones and misses some; the assay was immunoSEQ multiplex PCR. The sample gives about 91,000 clones, roughly 80% of which show up once; around 8.1% is in the top ten. V was cut by 0 bases and J by 3 bases, with 6 bases left in between. CDR1 is GTSNPN and CDR2 is SVGIG in the germline V gene (reference sequence). The CDR3 spans 13 residues. Time point described: peripheral blood 6 weeks after treatment start. Patients were diagnosed with urothelial carcinoma, either locally advanced or metastatic. This TCR was recovered from a man aged 65-85 years with urothelial cancer. Sequences were derived from PBMCs, sampled around atezolizumab (anti-PD-L1) treatment. The J gene is TRBJ1-5, the V gene TRBV30; D is unclear. In DNA, the CDR3 is TGTGCCTGGAGTGTGGCCCCCAATCAGCCCCAGCATTTT. This encodes CAWSVAPNQPQHF.